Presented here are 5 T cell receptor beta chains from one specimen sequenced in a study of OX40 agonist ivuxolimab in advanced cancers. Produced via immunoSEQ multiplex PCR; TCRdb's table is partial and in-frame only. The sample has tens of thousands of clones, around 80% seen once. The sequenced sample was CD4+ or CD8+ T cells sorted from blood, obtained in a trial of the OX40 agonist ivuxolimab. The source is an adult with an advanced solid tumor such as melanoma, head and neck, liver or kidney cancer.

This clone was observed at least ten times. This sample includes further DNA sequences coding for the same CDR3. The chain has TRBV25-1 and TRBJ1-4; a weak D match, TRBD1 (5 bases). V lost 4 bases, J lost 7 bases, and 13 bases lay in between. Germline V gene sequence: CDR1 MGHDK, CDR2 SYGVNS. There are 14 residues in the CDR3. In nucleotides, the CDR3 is TGTGCCAGCAGTGTGGGAGGGGAAGGTGAAAAACTGTTTTTT. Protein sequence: CASSVGGEGEKLFF.

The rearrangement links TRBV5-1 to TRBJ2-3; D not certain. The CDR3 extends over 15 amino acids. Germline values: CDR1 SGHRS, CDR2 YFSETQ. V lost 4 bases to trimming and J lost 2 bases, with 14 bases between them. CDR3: CASSKPVGDTDTQYF. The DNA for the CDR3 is TGCGCCAGCAGCAAGCCCGTCGGAGACACAGATACGCAGTATTTT.

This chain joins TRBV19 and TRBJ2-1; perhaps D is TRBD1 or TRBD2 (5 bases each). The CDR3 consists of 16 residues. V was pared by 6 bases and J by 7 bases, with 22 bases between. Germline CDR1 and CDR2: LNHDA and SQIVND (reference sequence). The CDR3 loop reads CASRPGTLGWGNEQFF. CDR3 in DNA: TGTGCCAGTAGACCCGGGACCCTAGGGTGGGGGAATGAGCAGTTCTTC.

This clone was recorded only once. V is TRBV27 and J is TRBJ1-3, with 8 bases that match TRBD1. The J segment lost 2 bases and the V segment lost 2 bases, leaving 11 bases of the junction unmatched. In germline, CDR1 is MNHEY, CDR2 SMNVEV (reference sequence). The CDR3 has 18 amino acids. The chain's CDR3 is CASSLKGNRGWTGNTIYF. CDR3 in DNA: TGTGCCAGCAGTTTAAAAGGGAACAGGGGGTGGACTGGAAACACCATATATTTT.

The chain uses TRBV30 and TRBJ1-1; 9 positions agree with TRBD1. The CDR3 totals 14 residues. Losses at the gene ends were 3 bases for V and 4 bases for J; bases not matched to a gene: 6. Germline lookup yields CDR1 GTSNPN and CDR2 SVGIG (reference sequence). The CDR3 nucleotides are TGTGCCTGGAGCGCCGGGACAGGGTTCACTGAAGCTTTCTTT. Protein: CAWSAGTGFTEAFF.